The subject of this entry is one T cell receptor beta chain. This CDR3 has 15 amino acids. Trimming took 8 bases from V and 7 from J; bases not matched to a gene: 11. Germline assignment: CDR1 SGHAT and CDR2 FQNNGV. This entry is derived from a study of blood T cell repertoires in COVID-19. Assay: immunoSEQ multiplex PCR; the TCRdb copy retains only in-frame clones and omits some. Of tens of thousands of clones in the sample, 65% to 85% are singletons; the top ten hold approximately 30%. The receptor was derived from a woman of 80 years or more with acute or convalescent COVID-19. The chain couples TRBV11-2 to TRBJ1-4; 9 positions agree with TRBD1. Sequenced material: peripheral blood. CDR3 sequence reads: CASHTGDRESEKLFF. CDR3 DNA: TGTGCCAGCCACACCGGGGACAGGGAATCTGAAAAACTGTTTTTT.